This T cell receptor (beta chain) appears in the sequencing data of a study of radiation and T cells in renal cell carcinoma (dated by TCRdb to 2020 to 2021). Broadly, across the study: The samples were obtained from a clinical trial, where primary renal cell carcinomas were treated with 15 Gy stereotactic body radiation therapy and then removed by nephrectomy 4 weeks afterward. TCR beta sequencing covered around 50 samples in total, comprising around 25 tumors and approximately 27 peripheral blood samples. Across all 50 or so samples, under 4,500,000 unique CDR3 nucleotide sequences, encoding roughly 2,600,000 unique CDR3 amino acid sequences, were identified. Results the study describes overall, beyond this receptor: Effects of radiation dose or scheduling on the TCR repertoire could not be addressed with the single-armed trial design. Top tumor clonotypes rose in blood from baseline to 2 weeks post-radiation, then contracted by 4 weeks, suggesting transient expansion of tumor-resident clones. Because pretreatment tumor biopsies were not available, the study could not determine whether clonotypes were already present within the tumor at baseline. Dynamics of the blood repertoire were not tracked past 4 weeks after treatment.

TCR beta libraries were generated from genomic DNA with the immunoSEQ kit, following the manufacturer's recommendations. Library preparation used a first multiplex PCR with proprietary primers, then a second PCR adding unique barcodes, with bead cleanups after each round. A kit-provided positive control reaction and a negative control reaction were included in every sample batch. The final libraries were assessed on an Agilent 4200 TapeStation D1000 ScreenTape, pooled by volume, and quantified by qPCR. Sequencing ran on an Illumina NextSeq500 with a MidOutput 150-cycle cartridge, using 156 Read1 and 15 Index1 cycles with kit custom primers. The pooled library was loaded at approximately 1 pM, with an approximately 20% PhiX control spiked in. In the source study's methods: Vendor-processed data were analyzed in R, and a clonotype was defined as all T cells sharing the same CDR3 nucleotide sequence. In the clone abundance analyses, frequencies in each sample were normalized to that sample's 10,000 most abundant clones. Before analysis, public T cell clones were removed, and these numbered fewer than five per sample on average. Tumor-enriched clonotypes and baseline blood-enriched clonotypes were defined as those with an abundance difference of at least 32-fold between compartments. Clonotypes expanded or contracted between blood time points were identified with a beta-binomial differential abundance model. Tumor-blood repertoire similarity was measured with the Baroni-Urbani and Buser coefficient, and group comparisons used two-tailed Wilcoxon tests in R. Held by TCRdb, this immuneACCESS table contains in-frame sequences only and omits some clones. Under half of the omission traces to an unresolved V gene where checked; the cause of the rest is unknown. That table furnishes V, J and clone size, whereas the DNA furnished D and trimming. The sample table holds about 130,000 clones, of which roughly 90% were seen once. Jointly, the top ten make up around 13% of the sample.

As concerns this clone: Its antigen is unknown. Base qualities are not at hand, and no much larger clone is one base apart.

CDR1 SGHDT and CDR2 YYEEEE were looked up in the germline V gene. Relative to germline, V is missing 4 bases and J is missing 2 bases, with 6 bases of the junction outside any gene match. Counted from cysteine to phenylalanine, this CDR3 has 16 amino acids. The sequence is cut down to CDR3 DNA, 48 bases in frame from base 1. Sample time point, as interpreted from the label and publication: baseline pretreatment blood. What the treatment or condition label conveys for this sample: 15 Gy SBRT to primary tumor, nephrectomy 4 weeks later. To track tumor-enriched clonotypes, serial peripheral blood was sampled from radiation-treated patients at baseline and at 2 weeks and 4 weeks after SBRT. Every patient's renal cell carcinoma showed clear cell pathology. Genomic DNA for TCR sequencing was prepared using the QIAamp DNA Blood Mini Kit (Qiagen). The analyses included just those samples that passed every quality control check.

The chain employs TRBV5-6 and TRBJ1-4; 9 of the junction bases match TRBD1. The sequence derives from a woman in her 50s with renal cell carcinoma. Specimen: blood, collected from a patient whose treatment included radiotherapy and nephrectomy. The CDR3 protein: CASSLGQGRTNEKLFF. Read as DNA, the sequence is TGTGCCAGCAGCCTCGGACAGGGGCGGACTAATGAAAAACTGTTTTTT.